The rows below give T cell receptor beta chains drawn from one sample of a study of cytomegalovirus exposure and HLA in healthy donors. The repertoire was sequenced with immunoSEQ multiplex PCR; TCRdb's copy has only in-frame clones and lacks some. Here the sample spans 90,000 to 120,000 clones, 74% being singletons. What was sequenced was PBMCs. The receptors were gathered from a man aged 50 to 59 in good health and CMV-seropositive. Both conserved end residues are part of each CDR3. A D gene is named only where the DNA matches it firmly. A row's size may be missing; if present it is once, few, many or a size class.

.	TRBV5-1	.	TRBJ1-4	CASSLALIQGKEKLFF	TGCGCCAGCAGCTTGGCTTTAATACAGGGAAAAGAAAAACTGTTTTTT
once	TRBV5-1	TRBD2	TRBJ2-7	CASSTGLAGYEQYF	TGCGCCAGCAGCACCGGACTAGCGGGATACGAGCAGTACTTC
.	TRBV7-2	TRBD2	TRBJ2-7	CASSTRGVTGGEQYF	TGTGCCAGCAGCACACGGGGGGTGACTGGGGGCGAGCAGTACTTC
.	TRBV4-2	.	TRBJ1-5	CASSQGAGDSGFQPQHF	TGTGCCAGCAGCCAAGGGGCTGGAGATAGCGGGTTCCAGCCCCAGCATTTT
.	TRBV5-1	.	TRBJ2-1	CASSATKGMAGPQEQFF	TGCGCCAGCAGCGCGACTAAAGGCATGGCGGGACCTCAGGAGCAGTTCTTC
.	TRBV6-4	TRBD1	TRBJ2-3	CASSRDRDSDTQYF	TGTGCCAGCAGCCGGGACAGGGACTCAGATACGCAGTATTTT
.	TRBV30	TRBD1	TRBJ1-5	CAWRGDRDNQPQHF	TGTGCCTGGAGGGGAGACAGGGATAATCAGCCCCAGCATTTT
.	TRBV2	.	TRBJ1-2	CASSVGGGYGYTF	TGTGCCAGCAGTGTCGGGGGAGGCTATGGCTACACCTTC
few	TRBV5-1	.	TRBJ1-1	CASSFGQVNTEAFF	TGCGCCAGCAGCTTTGGGCAGGTGAACACTGAAGCTTTCTTT
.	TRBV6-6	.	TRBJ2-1	CASRLRGSYNEQFF	TGTGCCAGCAGGCTTAGAGGCTCCTACAATGAGCAGTTCTTC
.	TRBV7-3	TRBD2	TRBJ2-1	CASSHSSGINNEQFF	TGTGCCAGCAGCCACAGCAGCGGGATAAACAATGAGCAGTTCTTC
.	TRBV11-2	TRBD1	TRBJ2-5	CASSLEGRGRRETQYF	TGTGCCAGCAGCTTAGAGGGCAGGGGGCGCAGAGAGACCCAGTACTTC
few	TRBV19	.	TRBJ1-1	CASTPGGVRMNTEAFF	TGTGCCAGTACCCCGGGGGGGGTTCGGATGAACACTGAAGCTTTCTTT
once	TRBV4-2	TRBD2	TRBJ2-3	CASSPQTSGGADTDTQYF	TGTGCCAGCAGCCCGCAGACTAGCGGGGGGGCCGACACAGATACGCAGTATTTT
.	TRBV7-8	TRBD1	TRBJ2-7	CASSPKGTVRTYEQYF	TGTGCCAGCAGCCCCAAAGGGACAGTGAGGACCTACGAGCAGTACTTC
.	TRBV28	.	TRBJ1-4	CASSAPLATNEKLFF	TGTGCCAGCAGTGCCCCTTTAGCAACTAATGAAAAACTGTTTTTT
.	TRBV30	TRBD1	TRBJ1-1	CAWRDRGDTEAFF	TGTGCCTGGAGGGACAGGGGAGACACTGAAGCTTTCTTT
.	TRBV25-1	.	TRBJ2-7	CASSLDRTSYEQYF	TGTGCCAGCAGCCTTGACAGGACCTCCTACGAGCAGTACTTC
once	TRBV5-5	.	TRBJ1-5	CASSLIPGNQPQHF	TGTGCCAGCAGCTTGATCCCTGGCAATCAGCCCCAGCATTTT
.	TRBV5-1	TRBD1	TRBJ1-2	CASSLTGARGYTF	TGCGCCAGCAGCTTGACAGGGGCCCGAGGCTACACCTTC
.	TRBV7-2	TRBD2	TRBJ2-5	CASSSGGAKETQYF	TGTGCCAGCAGCTCCGGGGGGGCCAAAGAGACCCAGTACTTC
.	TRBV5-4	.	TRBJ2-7	CASSARQGLLYEQYF	TGTGCCAGTAGCGCAAGACAGGGACTTCTCTACGAGCAGTACTTC
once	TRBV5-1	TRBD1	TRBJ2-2	CASSLGGTVNTGELFF	TGCGCCAGCAGCTTGGGGGGGACAGTGAACACCGGGGAGCTGTTTTTT
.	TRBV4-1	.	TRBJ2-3	CASSGKRGGSTDTQYF	TGCGCCAGCAGCGGAAAGCGAGGGGGAAGCACAGATACGCAGTATTTT
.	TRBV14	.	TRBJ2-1	CASSQDIFRMRDHTRNEQFF	TGTGCCAGCAGCCAAGATATTTTCCGGATGCGGGACCACACCAGGAATGAGCAGTTCTTC
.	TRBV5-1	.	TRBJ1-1	CASSLGLFQNTEAFF	TGCGCCAGCAGCTTAGGACTCTTTCAGAACACTGAAGCTTTCTTT
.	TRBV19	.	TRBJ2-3	CASSMDFWERGSTDTQYF	TGTGCCAGTAGTATGGATTTCTGGGAAAGGGGGTCAACAGATACGCAGTATTTT
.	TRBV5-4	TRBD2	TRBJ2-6	CASSHRGVPGANVLTF	TGTGCCAGCAGCCACCGGGGGGTGCCTGGGGCCAACGTCCTGACTTTC
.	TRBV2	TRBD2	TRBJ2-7	CASSELTSAEQYF	TGTGCCAGCAGTGAACTTACTAGCGCCGAGCAGTACTTC
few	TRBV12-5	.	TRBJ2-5	CASGRGQGWQETQYF	TGTGCTAGTGGCCGCGGACAAGGGTGGCAAGAGACCCAGTACTTC
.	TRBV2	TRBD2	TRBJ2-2	CASRTSGTTGELFF	TGTGCCAGCCGGACTAGCGGGACCACCGGGGAGCTGTTTTTT
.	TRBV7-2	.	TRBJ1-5	CASIQDSLSNQPQHF	TGTGCCAGCATCCAGGACAGCCTCAGCAATCAGCCCCAGCATTTT